Below, 9 T cell receptor beta chains from the same sample are listed, as sequenced in a study of OX40 agonist ivuxolimab in advanced cancers. Sequencing used immunoSEQ multiplex PCR; TCRdb keeps in-frame clones, though not all of them. The sample shows tens of thousands of clones, 88% of them seen only once. Here the sequenced sample was CD4+ or CD8+ T cells sorted from blood, taken in a trial of the OX40 agonist ivuxolimab. Receptors were obtained from an adult with an advanced solid tumor such as melanoma, head and neck, liver or kidney cancer.

The chain carries TRBV30 and TRBJ1-2, with D uncertain. The CDR3 covers 11 residues. Germline lookup yields CDR1 GTSNPN and CDR2 SVGIG (reference sequence). V was trimmed by 0 bases and J by 8 bases, leaving 7 bases between them. In DNA, the CDR3 is TGTGCCTGGAGTGTGCAGATAGGCTACACCTTC. This gives the protein CAWSVQIGYTF.

This clone was seen just once. The J gene is TRBJ2-5, the V gene TRBV5-4; 8 bases fit TRBD2. V lost 0 bases and J lost 1; bases outside the gene matches: 5. From germline, CDR1 is SGHNT and CDR2 YYREEE (reference sequence). The CDR3 spans 16 residues. For the CDR3, the DNA is TGTGCCAGCAGCTTGGGGTTAGCGGGGCTCCAAGAGACCCAGTACTTC. Translated, it gives CASSLGLAGLQETQYF.

V usage is TRBV10-3 and J usage is TRBJ1-4; 10 bases are a match to TRBD1. The CDR3 totals 15 residues. Looked up from germline, CDR1 is ENHRY and CDR2 is SYGVKD. V lost 5 bases to trimming and J lost 7 bases; unmatched junction nucleotides: 7. This CDR3 reads CAISLGTGVSEKLFF. In DNA, the CDR3 is TGTGCCATCAGTCTCGGGACAGGGGTTAGTGAAAAACTGTTTTTT.

This clone was seen a single time. The V and J genes are TRBV6-1 and TRBJ2-7; D possibly corresponds to TRBD1 (5 bases). Trimming cost V 0 bases and J 2 bases, with 14 bases left between them. Germline CDR1 reads MNHNS; CDR2 reads SASEGT. The CDR3 is 16 amino acids. The CDR3 DNA follows: TGTGCCAGCAGTGAAGCGGACATTTTCGGTGCCTACGAGCAGTACTTC. It yields the protein CASSEADIFGAYEQYF.

J is TRBJ2-7 and V is TRBV10-1, with D perhaps matching TRBD2 (6 bases). Germline V gene data show CDR1 as WNHNN and CDR2 as SYGVQD (reference sequence). The CDR3 length is 15 residues. Trimming shortened V by 5 bases and J by 7 bases, and 21 bases separated the two germline ends. The CDR3 coding sequence is TGCGCCAGCAGTCCCGGGACTGGTAACGAATTGGAGCAGTACTTC. As protein: CASSPGTGNELEQYF.

The J gene is TRBJ2-4, the V gene TRBV18; the match to TRBD2 covers 8 bases. Germline V gene data show CDR1 as KGHSH and CDR2 as LQKENI. The CDR3 is made up of 17 amino acids. The V segment lost 0 bases and the J segment 0 bases; nucleotides outside the gene matches: 4. Here the CDR3 DNA reads TGTGCCAGCTCACCACCGCGGGAGGCCCTAGCCAAAAACATTCAGTACTTC. Translated, it gives CASSPPREALAKNIQYF. Full variable domain (remainder filled in from reference TRBV18 and TRBJ2-4): NAGVMQNPRHLVRRRGQEARLRCSPMKGHSHVYWYRQLPEEGLKFMVYLQKENIIDESGMPKERFSAEFPKEGPSILRIQQVVRGDSAAYFCASSPPREALAKNIQYFGAGTRLSVL.

The chain carries TRBV7-9 and TRBJ1-6; TRBD1 might be the D (5 bases). Germline CDR1 SEHNR, CDR2 FQNEAQ (reference sequence). V lost 4 bases to trimming and J lost 7 bases, with 8 bases between them. The CDR3 has 13 residues. DNA for the CDR3: TGTGCCAGCAGCTCGGGACTGAATTCACCCCTCCACTTT. It specifies CASSSGLNSPLHF.

J is TRBJ2-5 and V is TRBV15; D possibly corresponds to TRBD2 (5 bases). Germline lookup yields CDR1 LNHNV and CDR2 YYDKDF (reference sequence). The CDR3 extends over 16 amino acids. V lost 0 bases and J 4 bases, leaving 15 bases between the germline ends. The CDR3 bases are TGTGCCACCAGCAGAGATCTTCCCGCAGGAGGAGAGACCCAGTACTTC. Its translation is CATSRDLPAGGETQYF. Full variable domain (missing parts from reference TRBV15 and TRBJ2-5): DAMVIQNPRYQVTQFGKPVTLSCSQTLNHNVMYWYQQKSSQAPKLLFHYYDKDFNNEADTPDNFQSRRPNTSFCFLDIRSPGLGDTAMYLCATSRDLPAGGETQYFGPGTRLLVL.

The DNA of the CDR3 is TGTGCCAGACAACGGGGACGGCACAAAGATACGCAGTATTTT. Amino acids: CARQRGRHKDTQYF. The chain carries TRBV2 and TRBJ2-3, with D perhaps TRBD1 or TRBD2 (5 bases each). The CDR3 covers 14 residues. From germline, CDR1 is SNHLY and CDR2 FYNNEI. Trimming stripped 9 bases from V and 5 bases from J, with 18 bases between.